These 20 T cell receptor beta chains were sequenced from one sample in a study of cytomegalovirus exposure and HLA in healthy donors. A multiplex PCR was run with 60 Vbeta primers and 13 Jbeta primers. Only in-frame clones appear in the TCRdb table, and some are missing; sequencing was by immunoSEQ multiplex PCR. Altogether 100,000 to 150,000 clones are present, approximately 80% being singletons, with the ten largest covering 0.55% to 0.75%. The specimen was PBMCs. All receptors come from a man in his late teens or twenties in good health and CMV-seronegative.

The table lists this clone with a few counts. The gene calls are TRBV19 and TRBJ1-1; 9 bases match TRBD1. This CDR3 contains 16 residues. The junction had 12 bases not matched to a gene; V was cut back by 3 bases and J by 7 bases. Germline lookup yields CDR1 LNHDA and CDR2 SQIVND (reference sequence). CDR3 protein: CASSIVRDRAAFEAFF. The CDR3 DNA reads as TGTGCCAGTAGTATCGTCCGGGACAGGGCTGCTTTTGAAGCTTTCTTT.

This rearrangement joins TRBV5-1 to TRBJ1-2, with TRBD1 matching 9 bases. CDR1 is SGHRS, CDR2 YFSETQ, per germline. Trimming at V came to 3 bases and at J to 4 bases, leaving 19 bases not matched to a gene. The CDR3 totals 19 residues. CDR3 sequence (DNA): TGCGCCAGCAGCTCTAGAGCCCCTAAGGGACAGGGCTGGAGCTATGGCTACACCTTC. This sequence encodes CASSSRAPKGQGWSYGYTF. Full variable domain (rest looked up from reference TRBV5-1 and TRBJ1-2): KAGVTQTPRYLIKTRGQQVTLSCSPISGHRSVSWYQQTPGQGLQFLFEYFSETQRNKGNFPGRFSGRQFSNSRSEMNVSTLELGDSALYLCASSSRAPKGQGWSYGYTFGSGTRLTVV.

This chain joins TRBV4-3 and TRBJ1-2; D unresolved. Trimming left V 2 bases short and J 7 bases short, with 8 bases between. The CDR3 length is 12 residues. The germline gives CDR1 LGHNA, CDR2 YSLEER. The CDR3 DNA is TGCGCCAGCAGCCAACCCGGGTTTGGCTACACCTTC. Translating gives CASSQPGFGYTF.

This chain links TRBV5-1 with TRBJ1-1, with 10 positions matching TRBD1. The V gene end was trimmed by 4 bases and the J gene end by 1 base; junction bases not matched to a gene: 7. The CDR3 runs to 16 residues. The germline CDR1 and CDR2 sequences are SGHRS and YFSETQ. The CDR3 sequence is CASSPDRGRRNTEAFF. The CDR3 region has the DNA TGCGCCAGCAGCCCAGACAGGGGGCGAAGGAACACTGAAGCTTTCTTT. Variable domain in full (rest from reference TRBV5-1 and TRBJ1-1): KAGVTQTPRYLIKTRGQQVTLSCSPISGHRSVSWYQQTPGQGLQFLFEYFSETQRNKGNFPGRFSGRQFSNSRSEMNVSTLELGDSALYLCASSPDRGRRNTEAFFGQGTRLTVV.

The chain recombines TRBV13 with TRBJ2-1, with TRBD2 identical over 14 bases. Germline-derived CDR1 and CDR2 are PRHDT and FYEKMQ (reference sequence). V shed 5 bases, J shed 7 bases, and the junction held 7 bases outside the gene matches. CDR3 length: 16 residues. The DNA for the CDR3 is TGTGCCAGCAGCCCGGGACTAGCGGGGGCTACAAATGAGCAGTTCTTC. Protein: CASSPGLAGATNEQFF.

The sample holds one count of this clone. This chain links TRBV28 with TRBJ2-6, with 9 positions matching TRBD1. Germline V gene data show CDR1 as MDHEN and CDR2 as SYDVKM. With 2 bases clipped from V and 2 bases from J, the junction kept 4 bases outside the gene matches. The CDR3 sequence is 17 residues long. The CDR3 sequence is CASSLTGGGTGANVLTF. In DNA form, the CDR3 reads TGTGCCAGCAGTTTAACAGGGGGCGGTACTGGGGCCAACGTCCTGACTTTC.

The rearrangement links TRBV7-9 to TRBJ2-7; TRBD1 matches 10 bases. CDR3 size: 13 residues. The V segment lost 7 bases and the J segment 2 bases; nucleotides outside the gene matches: 2. Germline CDR1 reads SEHNR; CDR2 reads FQNEAQ (reference sequence). The CDR3 sequence is CASKGQGTYEQYF. CDR3 nucleotides: TGTGCCAGCAAGGGACAGGGGACCTACGAGCAGTACTTC.

This clone was counted once. The V call is TRBV30, the J call TRBJ1-5; D call uncertain. Trimming removed 2 bases from V and 6 bases from J, with 26 bases in between. Per the germline V gene, CDR1 is GTSNPN and CDR2 is SVGIG (reference sequence). This CDR3 is built from 18 residues. CDR3 region: CAWSPPGRLSTRGQPQHF. CDR3 nucleotides: TGTGCCTGGAGTCCACCCGGACGCCTCTCGACTCGGGGTCAGCCCCAGCATTTT.

In this sample, this clone turned up a few times. The chain carries TRBV7-2 and TRBJ2-7, with D tentatively TRBD2 (5 bases). This CDR3 comprises 13 residues. Germline V gene lookup returns CDR1 SGHTA and CDR2 FQGNSA. Trimming pared 2 bases from V and 3 bases from J, leaving 8 bases between. The CDR3: CASSLSGIYEQYF. CDR3 bases: TGTGCCAGCAGCTTATCCGGGATCTACGAGCAGTACTTC.

DNA of the CDR3: TGTGCCAGCAGTGCCGACAGTACACACTCTGGAAACACCATATATTTT. Amino acids: CASSADSTHSGNTIYF. The chain uses TRBV25-1 and TRBJ1-3; the D gene is possibly TRBD1 (5 bases). Germline loops: CDR1 MGHDK, CDR2 SYGVNS. CDR3 size: 16 residues. Trimming left V 4 bases short and J 0 bases short, with 13 bases between.

The chain is built from TRBV6-6 and TRBJ2-2; D uncertain. The V gene lost 5 bases and the J gene lost 3 bases, with 10 bases spanning the gap. Germline CDR1 is MNHNY and CDR2 is SVGAGI (reference sequence). This CDR3 comprises 14 residues. DNA of the CDR3: TGTGCCAGCAGTCCGATACAGTACACCGGGGAGCTGTTTTTT. Residues: CASSPIQYTGELFF.

This rearrangement joins TRBV6-1 to TRBJ2-7, with no clear D. This CDR3 is 15 amino acids long. Germline loops: CDR1 MNHNS, CDR2 SASEGT. V was shortened by 5 bases and J by 1 base, with 15 bases between the two germline ends. CDR3 coding DNA: TGTGCCAGCAGTAAACAAGTTGCGGCGTCCTACGAGCAGTACTTC. Translation gives CASSKQVAASYEQYF.

The genes are TRBV5-1 and TRBJ1-1; D is unresolved. Germline V gives CDR1 SGHRS, CDR2 YFSETQ. The CDR3 length is 14 residues. Trimming took 0 bases from V and 4 from J, leaving 10 bases between them. This chain's CDR3 is CASSLANLVTEAFF. The CDR3 nucleotides read TGCGCCAGCAGCTTGGCCAATTTAGTCACTGAAGCTTTCTTT.

The V call is TRBV5-1, the J call TRBJ2-2; D not certain. Per germline, CDR1 SGHRS and CDR2 YFSETQ. V was cut by 4 bases and J by 6 bases, with 13 bases left in between. The CDR3 consists of 14 residues. The CDR3 loop reads CASSQIHEAGELFF. The CDR3 DNA follows: TGCGCCAGCAGCCAAATACACGAGGCCGGGGAGCTGTTTTTT.

The chain recombines TRBV7-9 with TRBJ1-4; D is undetermined. Germline CDR1 is SEHNR and CDR2 is FQNEAQ (reference sequence). There are 13 residues in the CDR3. V dropped 2 bases and J dropped 6 bases, with 7 bases sitting between them. The CDR3 loop is CASSLIQYEKLFF. CDR3 DNA: TGTGCCAGCAGCTTAATCCAGTATGAAAAACTGTTTTTT.

The V gene is TRBV5-6, the J gene TRBJ1-2; 11 bases map to TRBD1. Per the germline V gene, CDR1 is SGHDT and CDR2 is YYEEEE. The CDR3 runs to 13 residues. V was pared by 4 bases and J by 7 bases, with 3 bases of the junction left unmatched. The CDR3 DNA follows: TGTGCCAGCAGCCTAGGGACAGGGGGTGGCTACACCTTC. Translating it yields CASSLGTGGGYTF.

The V and J genes are TRBV4-3 and TRBJ2-1; D may be TRBD1 (6 bases). CDR1 is LGHNA and CDR2 is YSLEER in the germline V gene. CDR3 length: 13 amino acids. V was pared by 4 bases and J by 7 bases, with 11 bases between. CDR3 in DNA: TGCGCCAGCAGCCGGCAAACAGGGAATGAGCAGTTCTTC. This sequence encodes CASSRQTGNEQFF.

This rearrangement joins TRBV6-6 to TRBJ2-7; 9 nucleotides align to TRBD1. The CDR3 has 15 amino acids. Per the germline V gene, CDR1 is MNHNY and CDR2 is SVGAGI (reference sequence). V lost 9 bases to trimming and J lost 5 bases; unmatched junction nucleotides: 14. CDR3 residues: CASKTRTGGSDEQYF. CDR3 coding DNA: TGTGCCAGTAAGACCCGAACAGGGGGCAGCGACGAGCAGTACTTC.

This clone has only one observation. The chain joins TRBV25-1 to TRBJ2-3, with unresolved D. Trimming shortened V by 6 bases and J by 8 bases, and 15 bases separated the two germline ends. This CDR3 has 13 residues. In germline, CDR1 is MGHDK, CDR2 SYGVNS. CDR3 sequence reads: CASRLTSLSTQYF. CDR3 DNA sequence: TGTGCCAGCAGACTGACTTCCTTGTCTACGCAGTATTTT.

The sample holds a few counts of this clone. The chain links TRBV5-6 to TRBJ1-1; 10 bases are shared with TRBD1. V was clipped by 4 bases and J by 10 bases; unmatched bases: 10. Germline assignment: CDR1 SGHDT and CDR2 YYEEEE. The CDR3 is 14 amino acids. In DNA form, the CDR3 reads TGTGCCAGCAGCCCCGGGACAGGGGTGTTTTCAGCTTTCTTT. It yields the protein CASSPGTGVFSAFF.